This TCR beta chain is drawn from a study of T cells after yellow fever vaccination. Study context: Fractions of low cell number were prepared using SMART-Seq v4 Ultra Low Input. Whole-study results and caveats: Clonotypes appearing in both CD4 and CD8 compartments existed, and their share was small.

This clonotype was seen a handful of times. What it binds is not known. V lost 3 bases and J lost 5, with 11 bases in between. Germline V gene sequence: CDR1 DFQATT, CDR2 SNEGSKA (reference sequence). There are 12 residues in the CDR3. 5'RACE template switching produced TCR cDNA carrying a universal primer site and UMIs. TCRdb analysed the 5' RACE reads with MiXCR anew, one entry per CDR3 protein. The sample contains hundreds of thousands of distinct CDR3 sequences, approximately 10% of which appear only once. The chain uses TRBV20-1 and TRBJ2-7, with D uncertain. Material: CD4+ T cells sorted from PBMCs, obtained 5 days after the yellow fever booster vaccination. The receptor's source is a man between 18 and 29 years old who received the YFV17D yellow fever vaccine. The DNA of the CDR3 is TGCAGTGCTAGCCCCGGGTGGCACGAGCAGTACGTC. This translates into CSASPGWHEQYV.